A few counts support the clone carrying this TCR beta chain. The data belong to a study of blood T cell repertoires in COVID-19. At the level of the study: Material from acute and convalescent COVID-19 was sourced from the United States, Italy and Spain.

V dropped 0 bases and J dropped 2; count of bases not matched to a gene: 2. Germline V gene sequence: CDR1 SGHRS, CDR2 YFSETQ. CDR3 size: 14 residues. The table came from immunoSEQ multiplex PCR; TCRdb's copy has only in-frame clones and leaves some out. The sample includes about 44,000 clones, about 90% of them seen just once. The V call is TRBV5-1, the J call TRBJ2-7, with 7 nucleotides matching TRBD1. Sequenced: peripheral blood. The TCR was taken from a human donor in a cohort sampled during active COVID-19. The CDR3 spells CASSLAGTAYEQYF. In DNA, the CDR3 is TGCGCCAGCAGCTTGGCCGGGACAGCCTACGAGCAGTACTTC.